The clone carrying this TCR beta chain has a count of ten or more. With 0 bases removed from V and 3 bases from J, the gap between germline ends came to 14 bases. CDR3 size: 16 residues. Germline CDR1 is MGHRA and CDR2 is YSYEKL. The sample is drawn from a study of molecular identifiers for immune sequencing clone quantification. Previously described methods and listed TCR primers produced bulk TCR libraries. One entry per CDR3 protein, called by TCRdb with MiXCR from the PCR reads. The repertoire holds about 320,000 distinct CDR3 sequences, with around 21% as singletons. The sample consisted of naive CD8+ T cells from blood, with Jurkat cell RNA spiked in. As to subset: FACS-sorted CD8+CD4-CCR7+CD45RA+ naive T cells. The sequence was obtained from a human donor in good health. Some libraries in this study had Jurkat cell RNA spiked in. The rearrangement uses TRBV4-1 and TRBJ1-1, with D possibly matching TRBD1 (6 bases). The CDR3: CASSQDPGQFYTEAFF. CDR3 nucleotide sequence: TGCGCCAGCAGCCAAGACCCAGGACAGTTCTACACTGAAGCTTTCTTT.